Below are 6 T cell receptor beta chains sequenced from a single sample in a study of blood T cell repertoires in COVID-19. Repertoires were generated with immunoSEQ multiplex PCR, while TCRdb's copy carries only in-frame clones and drops some. This table holds about 260,000 clones, around 90% found once. The sequenced sample consisted of peripheral blood. Source of these receptors: a human donor in a cohort sampled during active COVID-19.

This chain connects TRBV7-9 to TRBJ2-5; possibly TRBD2 for D (6 bases). CDR3 length: 14 residues. The V and J ends lost 8 bases and 3 bases respectively, with 16 bases between them. Germline V gives CDR1 SEHNR, CDR2 FQNEAQ (reference sequence). CDR3 amino acids: CASDRAGHEETQYF. DNA for the CDR3: TGTGCCAGCGACCGGGCGGGGCATGAAGAGACCCAGTACTTC.

J is TRBJ2-1 and V is TRBV27; 9 nucleotides align to TRBD2. V shed 5 bases and J 5 bases; nucleotides not matched to a gene: 28. Germline lookup yields CDR1 MNHEY and CDR2 SMNVEV (reference sequence). The length of the CDR3 is 22 residues. Written as DNA, the CDR3 is TGTGCCAGCAGTCCCCGTGCCCTTCTAAAGCCGCAGGCTAGCGGGATCCACAATGAGCAGTTCTTC. Amino acids: CASSPRALLKPQASGIHNEQFF.

This clone has more than one count but fewer than ten. The chain couples TRBV4-3 to TRBJ1-2, with no clear D. V was clipped by 0 bases and J by 8 bases, with 13 bases between them. The CDR3 has 14 residues. Germline V lookup: CDR1 LGHNA, CDR2 YSLEER. This CDR3 reads CASSQDREEPGYTF. DNA of the CDR3: TGCGCCAGCAGCCAAGATCGGGAGGAGCCCGGCTACACCTTC.

The chain is built from TRBV6-2 or TRBV6-3 and TRBJ1-1; 8 bases agree with TRBD1. This CDR3 contains 15 residues. The germline gives CDR1 MNHEY, CDR2 SVGEGT. The trim removed 6 bases at V and 5 bases at J, leaving 11 bases unmatched. In DNA, the CDR3 is TGTGCCAGCAGCACGGACCGGGACAGGAGAACTGAAGCTTTCTTT. It is translated as CASSTDRDRRTEAFF.

This chain joins TRBV30 and TRBJ1-1; no firm D call. The V gene lost 1 base and the J gene lost 6 bases, with 6 bases spanning the gap. In germline, CDR1 is GTSNPN, CDR2 SVGIG (reference sequence). The CDR3 runs to 11 residues. CDR3 in DNA: TGTGCCTGGAGTGCCGGAGCTGAAGCTTTCTTT. Protein sequence: CAWSAGAEAFF.

The V and J genes are TRBV3-1 (or the pseudogene TRBV3-2) and TRBJ2-7; 13 positions match TRBD2. The CDR3 is 19 residues long. Germline trimming cut 2 bases from V and 4 bases from J; bases unmatched to any gene: 14. The germline CDR1 and CDR2 sequences are LGHDT and YNNKEL (reference sequence). The CDR3 sequence: CASSQHGTSGARGRYEQYF. Here the CDR3 DNA reads TGTGCCAGCAGCCAACACGGGACTAGCGGGGCCAGAGGCCGGTACGAGCAGTACTTC.